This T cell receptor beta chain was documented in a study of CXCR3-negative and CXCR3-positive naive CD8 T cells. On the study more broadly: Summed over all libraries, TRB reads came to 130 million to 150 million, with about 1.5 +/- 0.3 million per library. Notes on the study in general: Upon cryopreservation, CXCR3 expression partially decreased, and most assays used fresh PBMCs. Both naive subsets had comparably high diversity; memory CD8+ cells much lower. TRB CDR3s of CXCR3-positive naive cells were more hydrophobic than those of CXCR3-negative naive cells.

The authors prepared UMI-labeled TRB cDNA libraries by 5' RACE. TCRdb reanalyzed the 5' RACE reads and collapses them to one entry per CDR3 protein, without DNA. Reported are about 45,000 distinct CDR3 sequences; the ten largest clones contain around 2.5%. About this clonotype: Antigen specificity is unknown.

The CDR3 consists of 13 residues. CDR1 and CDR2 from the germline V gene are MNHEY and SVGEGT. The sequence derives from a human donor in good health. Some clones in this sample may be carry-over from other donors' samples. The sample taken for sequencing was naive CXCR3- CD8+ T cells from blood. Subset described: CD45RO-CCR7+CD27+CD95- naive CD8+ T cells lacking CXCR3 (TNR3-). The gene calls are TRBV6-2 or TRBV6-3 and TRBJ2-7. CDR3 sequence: CASSYPGDYEQYF.